This TCR beta chain was captured in a study of shared clonotypes between healthy human individuals. The repertoire was sequenced with immunoSEQ multiplex PCR; TCRdb's copy has only in-frame clones and lacks some. Of roughly 2.5 million clones listed, just over 90% are singletons. Trimming took off 1 base at V and 6 bases at J, with 12 bases between the two ends. The CDR3 consists of 15 residues. Germline-derived CDR1 and CDR2 are SGHTA and FQGNSA. This receptor was obtained from a man between 18 and 35 years old in good health. This chain joins TRBV7-2 and TRBJ1-4, with a possible D match to TRBD1 (6 bases). Sequenced sample: naive CD4+ T cells sorted from blood. Subset of the sample: CD45RA+ positively selected. CDR3 bases: TGTGCCAGCAGCTTAGGAGGCAGGGGCGATGAAAAACTGTTTTTT. Translated, it gives CASSLGGRGDEKLFF.